This TCR beta chain originates from a study of tumor and adjacent non-tumor tissue in lung cancer. The study's findings and limits: Top 100 clones took a larger repertoire share in normal lung.

Germline CDR1 is SQVTM and CDR2 is ANQGSEA. The CDR3 length is 14 residues. This sample's RNA came from whole unsorted tissue. Comment on this clonotype: No antigen is known for it. Mismatch with germline at one junction end may stem from a read error.

A modified ARM-PCR protocol with three rounds of nested PCR amplified TCRbeta. MiXCR, applied by TCRdb to the multiplex PCR reads, yields one record per CDR3 protein. The sample includes more than 85,000 distinct CDR3 sequences, approximately 84% seen only once; the top ten take roughly 20%. This receptor was obtained from a man between 70 and 80 years old with non-small cell lung cancer. The sample consisted of lung tumor tissue. V is TRBV29-1 and J is TRBJ2-3; TRBD2 matches 9 bases. CDR3 loop: CSGLAGGTTDTQFF. The CDR3 region has the DNA TGCAGCGGGTTGGCGGGAGGGACCACAGATACGCAGTTTTTT.